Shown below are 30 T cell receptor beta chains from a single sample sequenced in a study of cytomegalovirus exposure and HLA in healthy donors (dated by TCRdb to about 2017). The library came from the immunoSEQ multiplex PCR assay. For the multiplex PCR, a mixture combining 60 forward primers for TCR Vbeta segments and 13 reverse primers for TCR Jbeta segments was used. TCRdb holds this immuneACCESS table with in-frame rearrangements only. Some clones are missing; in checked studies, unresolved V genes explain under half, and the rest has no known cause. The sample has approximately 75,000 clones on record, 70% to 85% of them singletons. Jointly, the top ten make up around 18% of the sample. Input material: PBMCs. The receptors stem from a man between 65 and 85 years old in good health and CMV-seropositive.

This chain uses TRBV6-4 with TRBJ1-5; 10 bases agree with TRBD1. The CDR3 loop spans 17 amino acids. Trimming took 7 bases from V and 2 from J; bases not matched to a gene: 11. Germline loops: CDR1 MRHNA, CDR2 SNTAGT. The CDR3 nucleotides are TGTGCCAGCACCGACAGGGGGCGAAATAATGGCAATCAGCCCCAGCATTTT. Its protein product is CASTDRGRNNGNQPQHF.

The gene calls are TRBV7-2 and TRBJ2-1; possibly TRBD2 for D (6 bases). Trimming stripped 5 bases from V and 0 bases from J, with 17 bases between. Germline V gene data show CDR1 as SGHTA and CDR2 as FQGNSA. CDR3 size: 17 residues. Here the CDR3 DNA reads TGTGCCAGCAGCCTCAGCGGAGGGCCGAGCTCCTACAATGAGCAGTTCTTC. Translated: CASSLSGGPSSYNEQFF.

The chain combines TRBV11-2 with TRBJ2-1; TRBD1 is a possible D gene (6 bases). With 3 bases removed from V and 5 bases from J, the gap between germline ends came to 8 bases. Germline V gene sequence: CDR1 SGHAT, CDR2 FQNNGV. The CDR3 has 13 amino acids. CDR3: CASSFRTDNEQFF. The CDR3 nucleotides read TGTGCCAGCAGCTTTCGGACAGACAATGAGCAGTTCTTC.

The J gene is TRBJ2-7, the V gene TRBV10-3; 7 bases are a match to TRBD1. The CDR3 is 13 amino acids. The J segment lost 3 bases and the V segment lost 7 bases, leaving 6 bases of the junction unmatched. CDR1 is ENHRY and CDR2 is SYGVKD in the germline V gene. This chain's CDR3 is CAITQGESYEQYF. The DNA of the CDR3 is TGTGCCATCACCCAGGGGGAGAGCTACGAGCAGTACTTC.

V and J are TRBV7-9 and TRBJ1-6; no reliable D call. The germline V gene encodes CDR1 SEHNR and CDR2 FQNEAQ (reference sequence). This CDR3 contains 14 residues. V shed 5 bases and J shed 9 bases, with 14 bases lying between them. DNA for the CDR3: TGTGCCAGCAGCGTCGGGCCCCGGGGTTCACCCCTCCACTTT. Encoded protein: CASSVGPRGSPLHF.

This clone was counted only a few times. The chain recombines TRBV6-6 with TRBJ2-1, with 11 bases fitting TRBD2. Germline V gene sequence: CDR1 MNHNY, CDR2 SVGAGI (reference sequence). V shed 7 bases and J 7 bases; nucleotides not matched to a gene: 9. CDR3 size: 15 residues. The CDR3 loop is CASTQVASGRNEQFF. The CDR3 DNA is TGTGCCAGCACCCAAGTGGCTAGCGGGAGGAATGAGCAGTTCTTC.

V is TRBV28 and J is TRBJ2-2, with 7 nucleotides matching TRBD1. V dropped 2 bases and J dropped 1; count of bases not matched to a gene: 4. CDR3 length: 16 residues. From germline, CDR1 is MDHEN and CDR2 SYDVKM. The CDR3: CASSLDPGGNTGELFF. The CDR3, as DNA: TGTGCCAGCAGTTTAGATCCAGGGGGGAACACCGGGGAGCTGTTTTTT.

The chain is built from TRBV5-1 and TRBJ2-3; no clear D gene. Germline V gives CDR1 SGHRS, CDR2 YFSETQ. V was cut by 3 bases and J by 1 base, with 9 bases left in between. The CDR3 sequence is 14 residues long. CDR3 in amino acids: CASSSPYRTDTQYF. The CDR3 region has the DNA TGCGCCAGCAGCTCACCCTATCGCACAGATACGCAGTATTTT.

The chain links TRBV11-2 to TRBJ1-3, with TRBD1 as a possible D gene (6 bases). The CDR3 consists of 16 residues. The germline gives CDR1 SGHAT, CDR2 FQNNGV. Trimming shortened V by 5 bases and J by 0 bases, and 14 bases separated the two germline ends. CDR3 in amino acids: CASSGPQGNSGNTIYF. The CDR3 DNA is TGTGCCAGCAGCGGGCCACAGGGCAACTCTGGAAACACCATATATTTT.

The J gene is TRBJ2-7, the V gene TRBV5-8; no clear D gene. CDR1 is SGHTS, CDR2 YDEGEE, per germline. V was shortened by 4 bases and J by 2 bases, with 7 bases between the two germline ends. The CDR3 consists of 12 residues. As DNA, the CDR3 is TGTGCCAGCAGCCCCGGTGCCTACGAGCAGTACTTC. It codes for CASSPGAYEQYF.

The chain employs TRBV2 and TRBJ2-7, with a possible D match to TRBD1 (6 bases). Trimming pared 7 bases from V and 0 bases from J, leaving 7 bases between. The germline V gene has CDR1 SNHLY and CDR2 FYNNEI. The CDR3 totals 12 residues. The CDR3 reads CASTGVSYEQYF. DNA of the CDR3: TGTGCCAGCACAGGGGTCTCCTACGAGCAGTACTTC.

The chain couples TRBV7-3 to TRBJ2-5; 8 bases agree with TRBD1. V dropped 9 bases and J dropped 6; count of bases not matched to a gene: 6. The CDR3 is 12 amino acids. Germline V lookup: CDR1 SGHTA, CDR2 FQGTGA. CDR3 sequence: CARLDREKTQYF. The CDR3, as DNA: TGTGCCAGATTGGACAGGGAGAAGACCCAGTACTTC.

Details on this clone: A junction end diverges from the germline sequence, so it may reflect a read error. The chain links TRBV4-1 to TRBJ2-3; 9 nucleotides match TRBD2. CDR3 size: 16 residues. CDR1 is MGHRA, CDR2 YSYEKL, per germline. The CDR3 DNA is TGCGCCAGCAGACAAGATGTCGCGGGAGGGGTTGATACGCAGTATTTT. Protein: CASRQDVAGGVDTQYF.

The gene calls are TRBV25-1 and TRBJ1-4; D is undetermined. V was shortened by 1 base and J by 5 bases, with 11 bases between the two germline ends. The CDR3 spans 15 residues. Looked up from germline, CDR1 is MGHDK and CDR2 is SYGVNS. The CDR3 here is CASSESRGVNEKLFF. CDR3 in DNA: TGTGCCAGCAGTGAATCTCGGGGTGTGAATGAAAAACTGTTTTTT.

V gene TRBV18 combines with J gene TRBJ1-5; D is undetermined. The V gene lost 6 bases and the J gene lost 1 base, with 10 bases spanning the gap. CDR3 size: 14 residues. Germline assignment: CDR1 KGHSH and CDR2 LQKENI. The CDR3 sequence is CASSQDGSNQPQHF. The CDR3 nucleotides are TGTGCCAGCTCTCAGGATGGGAGCAATCAGCCCCAGCATTTT.

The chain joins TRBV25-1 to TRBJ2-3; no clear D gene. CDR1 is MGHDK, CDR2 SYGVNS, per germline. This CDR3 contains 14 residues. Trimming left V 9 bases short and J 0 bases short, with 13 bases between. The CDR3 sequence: CASAPIGSTDTQYF. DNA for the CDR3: TGTGCCAGTGCCCCGATCGGGAGCACAGATACGCAGTATTTT.

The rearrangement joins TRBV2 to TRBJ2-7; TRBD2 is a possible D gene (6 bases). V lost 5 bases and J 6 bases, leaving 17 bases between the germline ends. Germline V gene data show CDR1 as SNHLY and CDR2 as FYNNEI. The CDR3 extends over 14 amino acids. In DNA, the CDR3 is TGTGCCAGCAGTCCTCCGGGACTCCTTCGCGAGCAGTACTTC. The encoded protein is CASSPPGLLREQYF. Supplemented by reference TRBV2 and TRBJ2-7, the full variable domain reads EPEVTQTPSHQVTQMGQEVILRCVPISNHLYFYWYRQILGQKVEFLVSFYNNEISEKSEIFDDQFSVERPDGSNFTLKIRSTKLEDSAMYFCASSPPGLLREQYFGPGTRLTVT.

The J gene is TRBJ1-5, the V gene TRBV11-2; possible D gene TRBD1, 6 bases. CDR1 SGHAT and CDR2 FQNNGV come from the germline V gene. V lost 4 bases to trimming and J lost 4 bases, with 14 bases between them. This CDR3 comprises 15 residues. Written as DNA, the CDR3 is TGTGCCAGCAGCTCACAGGGAGCAATAAATCAGCCCCAGCATTTT. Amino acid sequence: CASSSQGAINQPQHF.

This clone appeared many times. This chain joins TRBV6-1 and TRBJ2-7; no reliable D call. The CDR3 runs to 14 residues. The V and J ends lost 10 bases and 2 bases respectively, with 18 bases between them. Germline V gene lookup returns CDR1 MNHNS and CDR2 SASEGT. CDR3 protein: CATDTWPNAYEQYF. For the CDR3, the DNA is TGTGCCACCGATACATGGCCGAACGCCTACGAGCAGTACTTC.

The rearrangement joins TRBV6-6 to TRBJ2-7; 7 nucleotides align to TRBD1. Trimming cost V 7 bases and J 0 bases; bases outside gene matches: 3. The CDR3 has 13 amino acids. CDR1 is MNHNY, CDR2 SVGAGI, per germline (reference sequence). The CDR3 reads CASTDRDSYEQYF. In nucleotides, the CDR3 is TGTGCCAGCACCGACAGGGACTCCTACGAGCAGTACTTC.

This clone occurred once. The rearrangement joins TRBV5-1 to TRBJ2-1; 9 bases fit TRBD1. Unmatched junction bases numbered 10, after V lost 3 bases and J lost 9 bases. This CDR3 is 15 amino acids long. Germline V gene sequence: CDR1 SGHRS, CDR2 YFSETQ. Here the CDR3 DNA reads TGCGCCAGCAGCTCGGGACAGGGTGGCAGCGGTGAGCAGTTCTTC. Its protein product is CASSSGQGGSGEQFF. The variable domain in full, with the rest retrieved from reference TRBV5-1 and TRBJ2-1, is KAGVTQTPRYLIKTRGQQVTLSCSPISGHRSVSWYQQTPGQGLQFLFEYFSETQRNKGNFPGRFSGRQFSNSRSEMNVSTLELGDSALYLCASSSGQGGSGEQFFGPGTRLTVL.

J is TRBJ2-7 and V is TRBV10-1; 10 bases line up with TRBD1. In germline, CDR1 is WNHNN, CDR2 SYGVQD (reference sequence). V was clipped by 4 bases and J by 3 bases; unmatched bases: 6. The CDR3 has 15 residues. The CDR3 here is CASSAGTGVDYEQYF. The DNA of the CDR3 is TGCGCCAGCAGTGCTGGGACAGGGGTAGACTACGAGCAGTACTTC.

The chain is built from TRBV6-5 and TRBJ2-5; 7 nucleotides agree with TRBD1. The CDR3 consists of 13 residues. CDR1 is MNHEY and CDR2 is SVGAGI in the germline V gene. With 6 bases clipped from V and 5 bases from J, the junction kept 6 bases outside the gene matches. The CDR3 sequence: CASSPTGSETQYF. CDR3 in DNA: TGTGCCAGCAGCCCGACAGGGTCGGAGACCCAGTACTTC.

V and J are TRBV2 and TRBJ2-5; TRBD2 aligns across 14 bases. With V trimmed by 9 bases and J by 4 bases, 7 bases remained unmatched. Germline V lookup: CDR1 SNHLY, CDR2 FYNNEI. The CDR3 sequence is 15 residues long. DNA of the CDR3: TGTGCCAGTCGGGGGACTAGCGGGAGTGTAGAGACCCAGTACTTC. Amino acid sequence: CASRGTSGSVETQYF.

The CDR3 region has the DNA TGTGCCAGCTTGAACAGGGGATACCAAGAGACCCAGTACTTC. Protein: CASLNRGYQETQYF. The chain couples TRBV18 to TRBJ2-5; 7 nucleotides match TRBD1. V lost 7 bases, J lost 0 bases, and 5 bases stayed unmatched. The CDR3 is 14 residues long. CDR1 is KGHSH and CDR2 is LQKENI in the germline V gene.

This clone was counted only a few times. This CDR3 is CASSLVGRAYYGYTF. The CDR3 region has the DNA TGTGCCAGCAGCTTAGTGGGCAGGGCTTACTATGGCTACACCTTC. This chain connects TRBV7-9 to TRBJ1-2, with D maybe TRBD1 (5 bases). There are 15 residues in the CDR3. CDR1 SEHNR and CDR2 FQNEAQ come from the germline V gene (reference sequence). The V gene lost 1 base and the J gene lost 3 bases, with 12 bases spanning the gap.

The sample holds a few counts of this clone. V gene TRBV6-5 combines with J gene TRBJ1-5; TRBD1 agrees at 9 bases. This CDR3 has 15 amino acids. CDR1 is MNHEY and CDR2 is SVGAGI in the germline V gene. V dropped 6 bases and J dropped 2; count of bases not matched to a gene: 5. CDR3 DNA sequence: TGTGCCAGCAGAGAACAGGGGGCAGGCAATCAGCCCCAGCATTTT. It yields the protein CASREQGAGNQPQHF.

The CDR3 protein is CASSTSGFGEQYF. The CDR3 nucleotides are TGTGCCAGCAGCACCAGCGGATTTGGCGAGCAGTACTTC. V usage is TRBV11-2 and J usage is TRBJ2-7, with D possibly being TRBD2 (5 bases). CDR3 length: 13 residues. The ends were cut back, 5 bases at V and 6 bases at J, with 14 bases in the middle. The germline gives CDR1 SGHAT, CDR2 FQNNGV.

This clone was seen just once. The CDR3 nucleotides are TGTGCCAGCAGCTCAGGGACAGGGCCGGGTCAGCCCCAGCATTTT. This codes for CASSSGTGPGQPQHF. The chain employs TRBV7-2 and TRBJ1-5; 9 bases agree with TRBD1. CDR3 size: 15 residues. J gave up 6 bases and V 4 bases, and 7 bases lay outside the gene matches. CDR1 is SGHTA and CDR2 is FQGNSA in the germline V gene. The full variable domain, its missing parts supplied by reference TRBV7-2 and TRBJ1-5, is GAGVSQSPSNKVTEKGKDVELRCDPISGHTALYWYRQSLGQGLEFLIYFQGNSAPDKSGLPSDRFSAERTGGSVSTLTIQRTQQEDSAVYLCASSSGTGPGQPQHFGDGTRLSIL.

The CDR3 DNA follows: TGTGCCAGCAGCAAAGTGGGGCAGGGTAAAGAGACCCAGTACTTC. It yields the protein CASSKVGQGKETQYF. The chain has TRBV21-1 and TRBJ2-5; the DNA was not used to check the table's D call, TRBD1. TRBV21-1 is labeled a pseudogene. This CDR3 spans 15 amino acids.